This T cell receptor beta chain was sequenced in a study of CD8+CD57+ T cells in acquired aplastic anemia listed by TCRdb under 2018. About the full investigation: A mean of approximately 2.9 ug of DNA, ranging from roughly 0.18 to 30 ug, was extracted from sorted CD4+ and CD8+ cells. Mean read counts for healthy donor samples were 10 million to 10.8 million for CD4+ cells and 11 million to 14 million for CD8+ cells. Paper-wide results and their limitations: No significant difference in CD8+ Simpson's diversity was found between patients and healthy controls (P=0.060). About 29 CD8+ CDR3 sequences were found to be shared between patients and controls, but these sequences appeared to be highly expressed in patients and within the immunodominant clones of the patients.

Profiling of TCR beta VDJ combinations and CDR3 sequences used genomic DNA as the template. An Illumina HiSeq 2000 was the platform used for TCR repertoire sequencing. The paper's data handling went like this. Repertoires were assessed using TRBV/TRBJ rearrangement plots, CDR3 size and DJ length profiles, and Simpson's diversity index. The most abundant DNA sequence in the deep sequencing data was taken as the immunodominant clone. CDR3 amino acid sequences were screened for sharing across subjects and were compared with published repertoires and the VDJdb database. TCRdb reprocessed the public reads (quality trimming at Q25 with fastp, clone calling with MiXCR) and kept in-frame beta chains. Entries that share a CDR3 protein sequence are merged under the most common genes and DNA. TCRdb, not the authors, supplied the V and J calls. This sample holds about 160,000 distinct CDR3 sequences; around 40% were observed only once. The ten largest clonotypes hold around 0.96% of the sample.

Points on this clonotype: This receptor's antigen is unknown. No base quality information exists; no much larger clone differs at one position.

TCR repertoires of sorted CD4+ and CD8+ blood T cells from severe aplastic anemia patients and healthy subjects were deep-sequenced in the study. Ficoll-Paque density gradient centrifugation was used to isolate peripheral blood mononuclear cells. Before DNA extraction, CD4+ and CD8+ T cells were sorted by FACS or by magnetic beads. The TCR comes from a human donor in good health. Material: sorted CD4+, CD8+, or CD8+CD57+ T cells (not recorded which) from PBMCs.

The CDR3: CASSFRPLTVEGNQPQHF. The nucleotides read TGTGCCAGCAGCTTCCGACCCCTGACGGTGGAGGGCAATCAGCCCCAGCATTTT. Here the chain combines TRBV7-8 and TRBJ1-5; the D segment cannot be called with confidence. The germline ends are 20 bases apart after V is trimmed by 3 bases and J by 2 bases. CDR1 SGHVS and CDR2 FQNEAQ are derived from the germline V gene. The CDR3 runs 18 amino acids, cysteine and phenylalanine included. Kept here is only the CDR3 DNA, which spans 54 bases and is read in frame from base 1.